Presented here are 7 T cell receptor beta chains from one specimen sequenced in a study of beta chain features in type 1 diabetes. Whole-study findings and limits: Moderate but significant shortening of TCRB CDR3s was recorded in all four CD4+ subsets from Type 1 diabetes patients.

No antigens are known for them. As every portion of the isolated RNA was reverse transcribed, the sequencing read expressed TCRB transcripts. Using immunoSEQ multiplex PCR, the repertoire was profiled, and TCRdb retains in-frame clones only, with some absent. Among 600,000 or so clones, about 14% were seen once, and the ten largest hold 0.04%. Sample: naive CD4+ T cells from blood. The source is a man between 18 and 29 years old with type 1 diabetes.

This chain connects TRBV30 to TRBJ2-5, with D perhaps matching TRBD2 (7 bases). The germline V and J ends were trimmed by 2 bases and 2 bases, with 15 bases remaining between them. CDR1 is GTSNPN and CDR2 is SVGIG in the germline V gene (reference sequence). CDR3 length equals 15 residues. CDR3 nucleotide sequence: TGTGCCTGGAGTAGGGGGGGCGAGGGGCAAGAGACCCAGTACTTC. Translation gives CAWSRGGEGQETQYF.

J is TRBJ2-3 and V is TRBV18; D possibly corresponds to TRBD1 (6 bases). The length of the CDR3 is 20 residues. Germline V gene sequence: CDR1 KGHSH, CDR2 LQKENI. The V end was cut by 2 bases, the J end by 0 bases, with 24 bases between. Here the CDR3 DNA reads TGTGCCAGCTCACCATCGGCCGGGACACCAAACCAAGAGAGCACAGATACGCAGTATTTT. Translated: CASSPSAGTPNQESTDTQYF.

The V and J genes are TRBV15 and TRBJ1-5; TRBD1 might be the D (5 bases). Trimming took off 8 bases at V and 5 bases at J, with 13 bases between the two ends. This CDR3 region has 13 residues. From germline, CDR1 is LNHNV and CDR2 YYDKDF (reference sequence). As DNA, the CDR3 is TGTGCCACCTCGGGACGGATGCATCAGCCCCAGCATTTT. This sequence encodes CATSGRMHQPQHF.

The rearrangement links TRBV6-5 to TRBJ2-3, with D maybe TRBD2 (5 bases). The V end was cut by 0 bases, the J end by 4 bases, with 11 bases between. The CDR3 is 15 residues long. The V gene's germline CDR1 is MNHEY and CDR2 SVGAGI. The CDR3 DNA sequence: TGTGCCAGCAGTTACTCGAGGCTAGCCTCAGATACGCAGTATTTT. Protein sequence: CASSYSRLASDTQYF.

A few counts support this clone. The CDR3 loop is CASSQSTGSSYNEQFF. The DNA of the CDR3 is TGTGCCAGCAGCCAATCGACAGGAAGCTCCTACAATGAGCAGTTCTTC. The chain recombines TRBV4-2 with TRBJ2-1, with D possibly being TRBD1 (6 bases). Germline V gene sequence: CDR1 LGHNA, CDR2 YNFKEQ. Between the trimmed V and J ends, which lost 2 bases and 0 bases, there was a span of 11 bases. The CDR3 covers 16 residues.

V gene TRBV11-1 combines with J gene TRBJ2-3; no clear D. The germline gives CDR1 SGHAT, CDR2 FQDESV (reference sequence). The CDR3 has 16 residues. V lost 3 bases and J 6 bases, leaving 19 bases between the germline ends. The CDR3 bases are TGTGCCAGCAGCTTTGCCCCTCCTGGTAATACGGATACGCAGTATTTT. It yields the protein CASSFAPPGNTDTQYF.

V and J are TRBV30 and TRBJ1-6, with 7 bases fitting TRBD1. The CDR3 length is 12 residues. The V gene's germline CDR1 is GTSNPN and CDR2 SVGIG (reference sequence). J lost 10 bases, V lost 5 bases, and 5 bases had no gene match. CDR3 DNA sequence: TGTGCCTGGGACAGGGCGGCCTCACCCCTCCACTTT. This encodes CAWDRAASPLHF.